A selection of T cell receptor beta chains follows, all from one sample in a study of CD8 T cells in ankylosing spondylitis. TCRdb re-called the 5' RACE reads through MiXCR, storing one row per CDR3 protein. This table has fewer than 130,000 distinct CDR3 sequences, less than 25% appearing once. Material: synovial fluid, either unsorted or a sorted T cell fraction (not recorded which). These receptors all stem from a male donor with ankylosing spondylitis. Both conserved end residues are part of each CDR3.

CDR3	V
CAISEQGHEQFF	TRBV10-3
CSVEVETGLNYGYTF	TRBV29-1
CASSFHREDLAAAFF	TRBV12-3/TRBV12-4
CASSLEGTGSYEQYF	TRBV7-2
CASGPELSAFF	TRBV7-9
CSASSGAVVQPQHF	TRBV20-1
CSARSSGSLWETQYF	TRBV20-1
CAITGSGSWNTDTQYF	TRBV10-3
CASSGSGISTDTQYF	TRBV11-2
CASSLAGQSNSPLHF	TRBV7-2
CSARGWGGPEAFF	TRBV20-1
CASRPSGLSGSTDTQYF	TRBV23-1
CASSLALGAEETQYF	TRBV7-9
CASSQASRSFTDTQYF	TRBV3-1
CSARGVLAKNIQYF	TRBV20-1
CASSLASGGVTYNEQFF	TRBV5-1
CASSLGLAGVKNIQYF	TRBV5-1
CASSQPTGNNNEQFF	TRBV4-1
CASHQFTASGANVLTF	TRBV5-6
CASSFATGRVRPQHF	TRBV12-3/TRBV12-4
CASSRSGGNNEQFF	TRBV12-3/TRBV12-4
CASSLDRLTNYGYTF	TRBV7-9
CASSLLYEQFF	TRBV5-4
CASSSRREAGARGTEAFF	TRBV11-2
CASSKASTGELFF	TRBV2
CASILAGQYNEQFF	TRBV12-3/TRBV12-4
CASSQRLLGTSGYNEQFF	TRBV3-1
CASSLYPGQVTGELFF	TRBV27
CASSQEGRWAQYF	TRBV4-1
CSARPGREITEAFF	TRBV20-1
CASSPQPGSDTQYF	TRBV7-9
CASRLTGGGGELFF	TRBV12-3/TRBV12-4
CAWSARQGLFDTQYF	TRBV30
CASRKLAGVGEQYF	TRBV2
CASSVFSGTGELFF	TRBV9
CATSDTGGTDTQYF	TRBV24-1
CSARDFKRDTDTQYF	TRBV20-1
CASSLDFRVANTGELFF	TRBV5-1
CASSQGGSIWDIQYF	TRBV5-1
CSARLGATHMSQYF	TRBV20-1